This is a list of T cell receptor beta chains from one sample in a study of PD-1 blockade in classical Hodgkin lymphoma. Clones were read by immunoSEQ multiplex PCR, and TCRdb kept only the in-frame ones, dropping some. The profile shows 55,000 to 80,000 clones, roughly 91% of them singletons. The sequenced sample was peripheral blood mononuclear cells (PBMCs), obtained at baseline. These receptors all come from a human donor with classical Hodgkin lymphoma. CDR3s include the opening cysteine and the closing phenylalanine or tryptophan. The D gene is left open where the match is weak. Rows give clone size only sometimes, using once, few, many, or a class for an expanded clone.

J,V,D,size,CDR3,DNA
TRBJ2-1,TRBV6-5,TRBD2,-,CASSPSGTPVHEQFF,TGTGCCAGCAGTCCAAGCGGGACTCCAGTTCATGAGCAGTTCTTC
TRBJ2-1,TRBV19,-,-,CASSTTSATGNEQFF,TGTGCCAGTAGTACAACTAGCGCGACAGGGAATGAGCAGTTCTTC
TRBJ2-1,TRBV11-2,TRBD2,-,CASSPVAGSYNEQFF,TGTGCCAGCAGCCCTGTAGCGGGATCCTACAATGAGCAGTTCTTC
TRBJ2-5,TRBV2,TRBD1,-,CASSEAQGWLETQYF,TGTGCCAGCAGTGAAGCACAGGGGTGGTTAGAGACCCAGTACTTC
TRBJ2-2,TRBV5-6,TRBD1,-,CASSHPGQATGELFF,TGTGCCAGCAGTCACCCGGGACAGGCCACCGGGGAGCTGTTTTTT
TRBJ1-2,TRBV7-6,-,-,CASSLGEGYGYTF,TGTGCCAGCAGCTTAGGAGAAGGCTATGGCTACACCTTC
TRBJ2-1,TRBV29-1,-,-,CSVRDTTYNEQFF,TGCAGCGTCCGGGACACGACATACAATGAGCAGTTCTTC
TRBJ2-3,TRBV9,-,-,CASSGRGSSSTDTQYF,TGTGCCAGCAGCGGGCGAGGGAGTTCTAGCACAGATACGCAGTATTTT
TRBJ2-3,TRBV7-9,TRBD1,-,CASSLAGGHGTDTQYF,TGTGCCAGCAGCTTGGCAGGGGGACACGGCACAGATACGCAGTATTTT
TRBJ1-2,TRBV4-2,-,-,CASSPRREEPYGYTF,TGTGCCAGCAGCCCCCGGAGGGAGGAGCCCTATGGCTACACCTTC
TRBJ2-5,TRBV4-2,TRBD1,-,CASSHQDSYYRGQETQYF,TGTGCCAGCAGCCACCAAGACTCGTATTACAGGGGGCAAGAGACCCAGTACTTC
TRBJ2-1,TRBV7-2,TRBD1,once,CASSFGQATYNEQFF,TGTGCCAGCAGCTTTGGACAGGCTACCTACAATGAGCAGTTCTTC
TRBJ2-1,TRBV4-3,TRBD2,-,CASSQGPKPGLGGYEQFF,TGCGCCAGCAGCCAAGGGCCCAAACCGGGACTAGGTGGCTATGAGCAGTTCTTC
TRBJ1-2,TRBV30,-,-,CAWRRTVNYGYTF,TGTGCCTGGAGGAGGACAGTTAACTATGGCTACACCTTC
TRBJ2-3,TRBV10-3,-,once,CAIGTGGAWGDTQYF,TGTGCCATCGGTACAGGCGGGGCCTGGGGAGATACGCAGTATTTT
TRBJ1-2,TRBV7-9,-,few,CASSLSTDGYTF,TGTGCCAGCAGCCTATCCACTGATGGCTACACCTTC
TRBJ1-2,TRBV10-3,TRBD1,-,CAISDSAGTGGPNYGYTF,TGTGCCATCAGTGATTCTGCCGGGACAGGGGGCCCTAACTATGGCTACACCTTC
TRBJ2-7,TRBV21-1,-,-,CASSKPWTADYEQYF,TGTGCCAGCAGCAAACCTTGGACGGCTGACTACGAGCAGTACTTC
TRBJ2-1,TRBV7-3,-,few,CASSPDGPSSYNEQFF,TGTGCCAGCAGTCCCGACGGGCCCAGCTCCTACAATGAGCAGTTCTTC
TRBJ2-1,TRBV28,TRBD2,-,CASSFALAGKYNEQFF,TGTGCCAGCAGTTTTGCCCTAGCGGGCAAATACAATGAGCAGTTCTTC
TRBJ1-2,TRBV6-6,TRBD1,-,CASRRTGHGYTF,TGTGCCAGCCGGAGGACAGGGCATGGCTACACCTTC
TRBJ1-1,TRBV11-2,-,-,CASSLAGGGRGTEAFF,TGTGCCAGCAGCTTAGCTGGGGGAGGGAGGGGAACTGAAGCTTTCTTT
TRBJ2-7,TRBV18,TRBD2,-,CASSPPTSVDEQYF,TGTGCCAGCTCACCACCGACTAGCGTCGACGAGCAGTACTTC
TRBJ2-7,TRBV19,-,-,CASSIILAAAYEQYF,TGTGCCAGTAGTATCATCCTCGCTGCAGCCTACGAGCAGTACTTC
TRBJ2-4,TRBV2,-,-,CASSDLRAIGAKNIQYF,TGTGCCAGCAGTGATTTGCGGGCGATAGGGGCCAAAAACATTCAGTACTTC
TRBJ1-3,TRBV6-6,-,few,CASSYSAISGNTIYF,TGTGCCAGCAGTTATTCCGCTATCTCTGGAAACACCATATATTTT
TRBJ1-1,TRBV20-1,-,-,CSARSTEAFF,TGCAGTGCTAGGAGCACTGAAGCTTTCTTT
TRBJ2-1,TRBV6-4,TRBD2,once,CASSETPGLAEQFF,TGTGCCAGCAGTGAAACCCCGGGACTAGCTGAGCAGTTCTTC
TRBJ2-1,TRBV2,TRBD1,-,CASSEFRTGRDNEQFF,TGTGCCAGCAGTGAATTTAGGACAGGCCGGGACAATGAGCAGTTCTTC
TRBJ2-5,TRBV7-2,TRBD1,-,CASSFLRDRQTQYF,TGTGCCAGCAGCTTTCTACGGGACAGACAGACCCAGTACTTC
TRBJ1-1,TRBV7-6,-,-,CASSVAGEEHTEAFF,TGTGCCAGCAGTGTAGCAGGGGAAGAGCACACTGAAGCTTTCTTT
TRBJ1-2,TRBV2,-,-,CASSEDSRFYGYTF,TGTGCCAGCAGTGAGGATTCCCGGTTCTATGGCTACACCTTC
TRBJ1-5,TRBV30,-,-,CAWTDYSNQPQHF,TGTGCCTGGACAGACTATAGCAATCAGCCCCAGCATTTT
TRBJ2-7,TRBV23-1,TRBD1,-,CASSQGTGAKYEQYF,TGCGCCAGCAGTCAAGGTACAGGGGCGAAATACGAGCAGTACTTC
TRBJ1-2,TRBV7-2,-,-,CASSSDSNYGYTF,TGTGCCAGCAGCTCGGACAGTAACTATGGCTACACCTTC
TRBJ2-1,TRBV4-3,-,-,CASSQASSTYNEQFF,TGCGCCAGCAGCCAAGCGAGTAGTACCTACAATGAGCAGTTCTTC
TRBJ1-5,TRBV19,TRBD1,-,CATSTGQQNQPQHF,TGTGCCACCTCTACGGGACAGCAAAATCAGCCCCAGCATTTT
TRBJ1-1,TRBV9,TRBD1,-,CASSVATGVRNTEAFF,TGTGCCAGCAGCGTGGCTACAGGGGTGCGGAACACTGAAGCTTTCTTT
TRBJ2-4,TRBV5-1,TRBD2,-,CASSEGEPGLAGVRSIQYF,TGCGCCAGCAGCGAAGGAGAACCGGGACTAGCGGGAGTAAGGAGCATTCAGTACTTC
TRBJ2-1,TRBV4-2,TRBD2,-,CASSQDLSSGTSAYNEQFF,TGTGCCAGCAGCCAAGATCTTTCCTCCGGGACTAGCGCTTACAATGAGCAGTTCTTC
TRBJ2-5,TRBV30,-,-,CAWRGQETQYF,TGTGCCTGGAGGGGACAAGAGACCCAGTACTTC
TRBJ2-5,TRBV5-1,TRBD1,few,CASSSDRVGQETQYF,TGCGCCAGCAGCTCCGACAGGGTCGGCCAAGAGACCCAGTACTTC
TRBJ2-2,TRBV10-3,-,-,CAISEGQGTNTGELFF,TGTGCCATCAGTGAGGGGCAGGGAACAAACACCGGGGAGCTGTTTTTT
TRBJ2-1,TRBV5-1,-,-,CASSLYGIFNEQFF,TGCGCCAGCAGCTTGTACGGGATTTTTAATGAGCAGTTCTTC
TRBJ1-2,TRBV6-1,-,-,CATTRVGDVYGYTF,TGTGCCACCACCCGGGTGGGGGACGTCTATGGCTACACCTTC
TRBJ1-1,TRBV7-6,-,-,CASSLGAATEAFF,TGTGCCAGCAGCTTAGGCGCTGCCACTGAAGCTTTCTTT
TRBJ2-3,TRBV2,TRBD2,-,CASRTSGGADTQYF,TGTGCCAGCAGGACCTCTGGGGGGGCAGATACGCAGTATTTT
TRBJ2-1,TRBV27,TRBD2,once,CASSPLAVGTSGFYNEQFF,TGTGCCAGCAGTCCACTTGCGGTCGGGACTAGCGGTTTCTACAATGAGCAGTTCTTC
TRBJ2-3,TRBV27,TRBD2,-,CASSFLPFTGLAGGTSTDTQYF,TGTGCCAGCAGTTTCCTCCCCTTCACGGGACTAGCGGGAGGGACTAGCACAGATACGCAGTATTTT
TRBJ2-3,TRBV15,TRBD2,-,CATDHGGGRADTQYF,TGTGCCACCGACCATGGCGGGGGGAGGGCAGATACGCAGTATTTT
TRBJ2-7,TRBV5-1,TRBD2,once,CASSLAPGGSSYEQYF,TGCGCCAGCAGCTTGGCCCCGGGGGGAAGCTCCTACGAGCAGTACTTC
TRBJ2-2,TRBV5-1,TRBD1,-,CASSLDGQGGTGELFF,TGCGCCAGCAGCTTGGATGGACAGGGTGGCACCGGGGAGCTGTTTTTT
TRBJ2-2,TRBV25-1,TRBD2,-,CASRTAGGSTGELFF,TGTGCCAGCCGGACGGCGGGAGGAAGTACCGGGGAGCTGTTTTTT